The rows below give T cell receptor beta chains drawn from one sample of a study of T cell responses to AZD1222 COVID-19 vaccine. Method: immunoSEQ multiplex PCR; TCRdb's copy keeps in-frame clones and lacks some. This table holds tens of thousands of clones, roughly 88% found once. Sequencing was performed on peripheral blood, taken on day 0 of AZD1222 vaccination. These receptors were obtained from an adult in good health. Each CDR3 is given with its conserved first and last residue. The order of the fields is clone size, D gene, J gene, V gene, CDR3 protein, CDR3 DNA. D genes are given only for firm matches. Not every row has a clone size; where given, it reads once, few, many or a size class.

abundance: NA
d_gene: NA
j_gene: TRBJ1-4
v_gene: TRBV2
CDR3aa: CASSGGLANEKLFF
CDR3nt: TGTGCCAGCAGTGGGGGGCTCGCTAATGAAAAACTGTTTTTT

abundance: NA
d_gene: TRBD2
j_gene: TRBJ2-3
v_gene: TRBV18
CDR3aa: CASSPQGGLAIFTDTQYF
CDR3nt: TGTGCCAGCTCACCACAGGGGGGACTAGCGATTTTCACAGATACGCAGTATTTT

abundance: once
d_gene: NA
j_gene: TRBJ1-2
v_gene: TRBV19
CDR3aa: CASSIQGEGGYTF
CDR3nt: TGTGCCAGTAGTATACAGGGAGAGGGAGGCTACACCTTC

abundance: once
d_gene: TRBD1
j_gene: TRBJ1-5
v_gene: TRBV19
CDR3aa: CASISRTGSNQPQHF
CDR3nt: TGTGCCAGTATTTCTAGGACAGGGTCCAATCAGCCCCAGCATTTT

abundance: NA
d_gene: NA
j_gene: TRBJ1-1
v_gene: TRBV7-9
CDR3aa: CASSLRAEGEAFF
CDR3nt: TGTGCCAGCAGCTTAAGGGCTGAGGGAGAGGCTTTCTTT

abundance: NA
d_gene: NA
j_gene: TRBJ2-5
v_gene: TRBV6-1
CDR3aa: CASSDGQETQYF
CDR3nt: TGTGCCAGCAGTGACGGACAAGAGACCCAGTACTTC

abundance: NA
d_gene: NA
j_gene: TRBJ2-1
v_gene: TRBV2
CDR3aa: CASSPGAEGVDEQFF
CDR3nt: TGTGCCAGCAGTCCGGGAGCGGAGGGTGTGGATGAGCAGTTCTTC

abundance: NA
d_gene: NA
j_gene: TRBJ2-3
v_gene: TRBV7-2
CDR3aa: CASSRPEPDTQYF
CDR3nt: TGTGCCAGCAGTCGACCAGAGCCAGATACGCAGTATTTT

abundance: NA
d_gene: NA
j_gene: TRBJ1-5
v_gene: TRBV19
CDR3aa: CASSGPGTLRLNQPQHF
CDR3nt: TGTGCCAGTAGTGGCCCTGGGACACTTAGACTTAATCAGCCCCAGCATTTT

abundance: once
d_gene: TRBD2
j_gene: TRBJ2-3
v_gene: TRBV7-2
CDR3aa: CASTPGLGDTQYF
CDR3nt: TGTGCCAGCACCCCCGGACTAGGAGATACGCAGTATTTT

abundance: NA
d_gene: NA
j_gene: TRBJ2-3
v_gene: TRBV4-3
CDR3aa: CASSQVAGSDTQYF
CDR3nt: TGCGCCAGCAGCCAAGTGGCCGGATCAGATACGCAGTATTTT

abundance: NA
d_gene: NA
j_gene: TRBJ2-3
v_gene: TRBV15
CDR3aa: CATSRGRAASTDTQYF
CDR3nt: TGTGCCACCAGCAGAGGCCGGGCGGCGAGCACAGATACGCAGTATTTT

abundance: NA
d_gene: TRBD1
j_gene: TRBJ1-2
v_gene: TRBV7-9
CDR3aa: CASSHRTGGDNPGGYTF
CDR3nt: TGTGCCAGCAGCCACCGGACAGGGGGCGATAATCCGGGCGGCTACACCTTC

abundance: NA
d_gene: TRBD2
j_gene: TRBJ2-3
v_gene: TRBV5-8
CDR3aa: CASSLTSGRAESDTQYF
CDR3nt: TGTGCCAGCAGCTTGACTAGCGGGAGGGCCGAATCGGATACGCAGTATTTT

abundance: NA
d_gene: TRBD2
j_gene: TRBJ2-3
v_gene: TRBV15
CDR3aa: CATSAGVADTQYF
CDR3nt: TGTGCCACCAGCGCGGGAGTAGCAGATACGCAGTATTTT

abundance: NA
d_gene: TRBD1
j_gene: TRBJ1-6
v_gene: TRBV27
CDR3aa: CASSWRGVGTGLLRDSPLHF
CDR3nt: TGTGCCAGCAGTTGGAGAGGGGTCGGGACAGGGCTATTAAGGGATTCACCCCTCCACTTT

abundance: NA
d_gene: NA
j_gene: TRBJ2-6
v_gene: TRBV18
CDR3aa: CASSPYREGSGANVLTF
CDR3nt: TGTGCCAGCTCACCATACAGGGAGGGCTCTGGGGCCAACGTCCTGACTTTC

abundance: NA
d_gene: NA
j_gene: TRBJ2-7
v_gene: TRBV6-5
CDR3aa: CASSISGTPSYEQYF
CDR3nt: TGTGCCAGCAGTATCTCCGGGACACCCTCCTACGAGCAGTACTTC

abundance: few
d_gene: TRBD1
j_gene: TRBJ2-7
v_gene: TRBV7-9
CDR3aa: CASSLRGRTPYEQYF
CDR3nt: TGTGCCAGCAGCCTCAGGGGGCGCACCCCCTACGAGCAGTACTTC

abundance: NA
d_gene: TRBD1
j_gene: TRBJ2-7
v_gene: TRBV7-2
CDR3aa: CASSPGQGPYEQYF
CDR3nt: TGTGCCAGCAGCCCGGGACAGGGGCCCTACGAGCAGTACTTC

abundance: NA
d_gene: NA
j_gene: TRBJ1-6
v_gene: TRBV10-3
CDR3aa: CAVRLSSYNSPLHF
CDR3nt: TGTGCCGTCCGACTGAGCTCCTATAATTCACCCCTCCACTTT

abundance: NA
d_gene: NA
j_gene: TRBJ1-1
v_gene: TRBV28
CDR3aa: CASSSPQGSTEAFF
CDR3nt: TGTGCCAGCAGTTCCCCCCAGGGTAGCACTGAAGCTTTCTTT

abundance: NA
d_gene: TRBD1
j_gene: TRBJ1-5
v_gene: TRBV7-9
CDR3aa: CASSWDRGFASNQPQHF
CDR3nt: TGTGCCAGCAGCTGGGACAGGGGATTCGCTAGCAATCAGCCCCAGCATTTT

abundance: NA
d_gene: TRBD1
j_gene: TRBJ2-5
v_gene: TRBV4-2
CDR3aa: CASSQVPGQGQETQYF
CDR3nt: TGTGCCAGCAGCCAGGTGCCTGGACAGGGACAAGAGACCCAGTACTTC

abundance: NA
d_gene: TRBD1
j_gene: TRBJ2-3
v_gene: TRBV2
CDR3aa: CASRPGTGGRTQYF
CDR3nt: TGTGCCAGCAGACCCGGGACAGGGGGCCGTACGCAGTATTTT

abundance: NA
d_gene: NA
j_gene: TRBJ1-1
v_gene: TRBV27
CDR3aa: CASSLGGGGTEAFF
CDR3nt: TGTGCCAGCAGTTTAGGGGGGGGTGGCACTGAAGCTTTCTTT

abundance: few
d_gene: NA
j_gene: TRBJ1-3
v_gene: TRBV19
CDR3aa: CASSPQLSGNTIYF
CDR3nt: TGTGCCAGTAGTCCACAGCTTTCTGGAAACACCATATATTTT

abundance: NA
d_gene: NA
j_gene: TRBJ1-5
v_gene: TRBV19
CDR3aa: CASSFTVWGRQPQHF
CDR3nt: TGTGCCAGTAGTTTTACCGTTTGGGGGCGGCAGCCCCAGCATTTT

abundance: NA
d_gene: TRBD2
j_gene: TRBJ2-7
v_gene: TRBV28
CDR3aa: CASSRGGLGSYEQYF
CDR3nt: TGTGCCAGCAGTCGGGGGGGGTTAGGGTCCTACGAGCAGTACTTC

abundance: NA
d_gene: NA
j_gene: TRBJ1-2
v_gene: TRBV3-1/TRBV3-2
CDR3aa: CASSQESDGYTF
CDR3nt: TGTGCCAGCAGCCAAGAATCAGATGGCTACACCTTC

abundance: few
d_gene: NA
j_gene: TRBJ1-2
v_gene: TRBV6-5
CDR3aa: CASRSGGYGYTF
CDR3nt: TGTGCCAGCAGATCGGGGGGGTATGGCTACACCTTC

abundance: many
d_gene: TRBD1
j_gene: TRBJ1-5
v_gene: TRBV19
CDR3aa: CASWGGQGSGQPQHF
CDR3nt: TGTGCCAGCTGGGGAGGACAGGGGTCGGGACAGCCCCAGCATTTT

abundance: NA
d_gene: NA
j_gene: TRBJ2-3
v_gene: TRBV4-1
CDR3aa: CASSQMTGERTDTQYF
CDR3nt: TGCGCCAGCAGCCAGATGACAGGAGAAAGAACAGATACGCAGTATTTT

abundance: NA
d_gene: NA
j_gene: TRBJ1-2
v_gene: TRBV3-1/TRBV3-2
CDR3aa: CASSSGPLATF
CDR3nt: TGTGCCAGCAGCTCCGGGCCTCTCGCCACCTTC

abundance: NA
d_gene: NA
j_gene: TRBJ1-5
v_gene: TRBV2
CDR3aa: CASSDRGNSNQPQHF
CDR3nt: TGTGCCAGCAGTGACAGGGGAAATAGCAATCAGCCCCAGCATTTT

abundance: NA
d_gene: NA
j_gene: TRBJ1-1
v_gene: TRBV6-6
CDR3aa: CASRNTLGSLNTEAFF
CDR3nt: TGTGCCAGCAGAAACACATTGGGGAGCCTGAACACTGAAGCTTTCTTT

abundance: NA
d_gene: NA
j_gene: TRBJ2-2
v_gene: TRBV7-9
CDR3aa: CASTQKVAGATGELFF
CDR3nt: TGTGCCAGCACCCAGAAGGTCGCAGGAGCTACCGGGGAGCTGTTTTTT

abundance: NA
d_gene: NA
j_gene: TRBJ1-2
v_gene: TRBV6-2/TRBV6-3
CDR3aa: CASSYPRGGRNYGYTF
CDR3nt: TGTGCCAGCAGTTACCCCCGTGGGGGGCGTAACTATGGCTACACCTTC

abundance: NA
d_gene: NA
j_gene: TRBJ1-4
v_gene: TRBV6-5
CDR3aa: CASSYSGAPGEKLFF
CDR3nt: TGTGCCAGCAGTTACTCGGGGGCCCCCGGCGAAAAACTGTTTTTT

abundance: NA
d_gene: TRBD2
j_gene: TRBJ2-5
v_gene: TRBV5-1
CDR3aa: CASSSGTSGTDQYF
CDR3nt: TGCGCCAGCAGCTCGGGGACTAGCGGGACTGACCAGTACTTC

abundance: NA
d_gene: NA
j_gene: TRBJ1-4
v_gene: TRBV6-6
CDR3aa: CASSSQSNEKLFF
CDR3nt: TGTGCCAGCAGCTCCCAGAGTAATGAAAAACTGTTTTTT

abundance: NA
d_gene: NA
j_gene: TRBJ1-2
v_gene: TRBV3-1/TRBV3-2
CDR3aa: CASSQLLLGQGSLSYTF
CDR3nt: TGTGCCAGCAGCCAACTATTATTGGGGCAGGGGTCTCTGAGCTACACCTTC

abundance: NA
d_gene: NA
j_gene: TRBJ2-7
v_gene: TRBV11-2
CDR3aa: CASSFWGRGQYF
CDR3nt: TGTGCCAGCAGCTTCTGGGGGCGCGGGCAGTACTTC

abundance: NA
d_gene: TRBD1
j_gene: TRBJ2-2
v_gene: TRBV18
CDR3aa: CASSPRDRGSNTGELFF
CDR3nt: TGTGCCAGCTCACCAAGGGACAGGGGCTCGAACACCGGGGAGCTGTTTTTT

abundance: once
d_gene: TRBD1
j_gene: TRBJ1-5
v_gene: TRBV7-8
CDR3aa: CASSPGQGNQPQHF
CDR3nt: TGTGCCAGCAGCCCGGGACAGGGGAATCAGCCCCAGCATTTT

abundance: NA
d_gene: NA
j_gene: TRBJ1-6
v_gene: TRBV6-4
CDR3aa: CASRERYNSPLHF
CDR3nt: TGTGCCAGCAGAGAACGCTATAATTCACCCCTCCACTTT

abundance: NA
d_gene: TRBD1
j_gene: TRBJ2-3
v_gene: TRBV6-5
CDR3aa: CASQKGAHTDTQYF
CDR3nt: TGTGCCAGCCAAAAGGGGGCCCACACAGATACGCAGTATTTT

abundance: NA
d_gene: NA
j_gene: TRBJ2-4
v_gene: TRBV10-3
CDR3aa: CAISESLEAKNIQYF
CDR3nt: TGTGCCATCAGTGAGTCCCTGGAGGCCAAAAACATTCAGTACTTC

abundance: NA
d_gene: TRBD2
j_gene: TRBJ2-7
v_gene: TRBV28
CDR3aa: CASSLGGGLAPEQYF
CDR3nt: TGTGCCAGCAGTTTAGGGGGGGGACTAGCACCCGAGCAGTACTTC

abundance: NA
d_gene: TRBD2
j_gene: TRBJ2-7
v_gene: TRBV7-2
CDR3aa: CASSSRTSGAFGEQYF
CDR3nt: TGTGCCAGCAGCTCCAGGACTAGCGGGGCTTTCGGCGAGCAGTACTTC

abundance: NA
d_gene: NA
j_gene: TRBJ2-5
v_gene: TRBV5-1
CDR3aa: CASSLQETQYF
CDR3nt: TGCGCCAGCAGCTTGCAAGAGACCCAGTACTTC

abundance: NA
d_gene: NA
j_gene: TRBJ1-5
v_gene: TRBV10-1
CDR3aa: CASSHRVVLYSNQPQHF
CDR3nt: TGCGCCAGCAGTCACAGGGTGGTGCTTTATAGCAATCAGCCCCAGCATTTT

abundance: NA
d_gene: NA
j_gene: TRBJ2-7
v_gene: TRBV7-9
CDR3aa: CASSPRVKLLTTYEQYF
CDR3nt: TGTGCCAGCAGCCCAAGGGTGAAGCTATTAACGACCTACGAGCAGTACTTC

abundance: NA
d_gene: NA
j_gene: TRBJ1-2
v_gene: TRBV7-9
CDR3aa: CASSFGAISRGYTF
CDR3nt: TGTGCCAGCAGCTTCGGAGCAATCAGCAGGGGCTACACCTTC